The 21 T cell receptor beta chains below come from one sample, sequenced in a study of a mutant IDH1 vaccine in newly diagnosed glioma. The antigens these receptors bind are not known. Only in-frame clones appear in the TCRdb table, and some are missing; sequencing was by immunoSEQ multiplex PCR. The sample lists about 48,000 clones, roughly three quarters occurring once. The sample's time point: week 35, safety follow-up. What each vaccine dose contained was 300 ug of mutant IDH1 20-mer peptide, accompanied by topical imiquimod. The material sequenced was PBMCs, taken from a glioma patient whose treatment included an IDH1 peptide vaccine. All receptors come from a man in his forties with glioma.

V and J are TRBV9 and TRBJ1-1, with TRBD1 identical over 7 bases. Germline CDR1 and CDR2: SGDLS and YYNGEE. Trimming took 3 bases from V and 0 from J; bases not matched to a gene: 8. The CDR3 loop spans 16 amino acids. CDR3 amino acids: CASSARDSYLNTEAFF. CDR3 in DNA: TGTGCCAGCAGCGCTCGGGACAGCTACTTGAACACTGAAGCTTTCTTT.

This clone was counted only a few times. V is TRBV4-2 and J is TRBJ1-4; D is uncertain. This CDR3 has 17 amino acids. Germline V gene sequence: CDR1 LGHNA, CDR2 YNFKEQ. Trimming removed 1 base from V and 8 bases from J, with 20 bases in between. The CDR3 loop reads CASSQASGRGEREKLFF. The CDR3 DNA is TGTGCCAGCAGCCAAGCCAGTGGGCGGGGTGAAAGAGAAAAACTGTTTTTT.

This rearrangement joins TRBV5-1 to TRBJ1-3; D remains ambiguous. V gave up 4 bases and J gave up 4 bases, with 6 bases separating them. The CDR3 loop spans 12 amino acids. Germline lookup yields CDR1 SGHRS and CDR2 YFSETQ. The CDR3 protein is CASSGSGNTIYF. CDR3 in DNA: TGCGCCAGCAGCGGCAGCGGAAACACCATATATTTT.

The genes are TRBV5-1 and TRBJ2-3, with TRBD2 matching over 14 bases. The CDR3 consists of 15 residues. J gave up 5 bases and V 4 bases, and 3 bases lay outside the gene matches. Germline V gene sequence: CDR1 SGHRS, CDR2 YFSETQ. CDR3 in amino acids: CASSQGLAGVDTQYF. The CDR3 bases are TGCGCCAGCAGCCAGGGACTAGCGGGGGTAGATACGCAGTATTTT. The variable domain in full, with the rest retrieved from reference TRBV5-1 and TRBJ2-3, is KAGVTQTPRYLIKTRGQQVTLSCSPISGHRSVSWYQQTPGQGLQFLFEYFSETQRNKGNFPGRFSGRQFSNSRSEMNVSTLELGDSALYLCASSQGLAGVDTQYFGPGTRLTVL.

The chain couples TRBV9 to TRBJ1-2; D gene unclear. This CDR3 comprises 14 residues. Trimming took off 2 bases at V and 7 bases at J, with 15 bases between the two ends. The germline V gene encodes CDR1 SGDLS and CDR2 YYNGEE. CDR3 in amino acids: CASSVPGVVTGYTF. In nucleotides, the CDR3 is TGTGCCAGCAGCGTTCCCGGGGTGGTCACTGGCTACACCTTC.

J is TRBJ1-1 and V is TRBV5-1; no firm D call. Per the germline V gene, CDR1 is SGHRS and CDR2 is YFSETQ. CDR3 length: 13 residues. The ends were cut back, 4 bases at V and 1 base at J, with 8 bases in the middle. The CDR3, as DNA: TGCGCCAGCAGCCACCCAGGGAACACTGAAGCTTTCTTT. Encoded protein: CASSHPGNTEAFF.

CDR3: CASSQEAGAPRSPLHF. CDR3 in DNA: TGCGCCAGCAGCCAAGAGGCAGGGGCCCCGCGTTCACCCCTCCACTTT. This chain connects TRBV4-1 to TRBJ1-6; D may be TRBD1 (6 bases). Germline CDR1 and CDR2: MGHRA and YSYEKL. The CDR3 contains 16 residues. V lost 0 bases, J lost 9 bases, and 15 bases lay in between.

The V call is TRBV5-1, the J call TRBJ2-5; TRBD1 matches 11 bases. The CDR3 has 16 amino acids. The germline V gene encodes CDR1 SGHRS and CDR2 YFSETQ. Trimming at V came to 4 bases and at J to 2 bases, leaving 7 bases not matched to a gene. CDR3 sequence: CASSLGTGGGQETQYF. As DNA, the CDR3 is TGCGCCAGCAGCCTCGGGACAGGGGGAGGGCAAGAGACCCAGTACTTC.

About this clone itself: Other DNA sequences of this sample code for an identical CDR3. CDR3 sequence (DNA): TGCGCCAGCAGCTTGGGCTCTGGAAACACCATATATTTT. Protein product: CASSLGSGNTIYF. The chain has TRBV5-1 and TRBJ1-3; D is unclear. Trimming took 0 bases from V and 0 from J, leaving 1 base between them. From germline, CDR1 is SGHRS and CDR2 YFSETQ. CDR3 length equals 13 residues. Drawing the rest from reference TRBV5-1 and TRBJ1-3, the complete variable domain is KAGVTQTPRYLIKTRGQQVTLSCSPISGHRSVSWYQQTPGQGLQFLFEYFSETQRNKGNFPGRFSGRQFSNSRSEMNVSTLELGDSALYLCASSLGSGNTIYFGEGSWLTVV.

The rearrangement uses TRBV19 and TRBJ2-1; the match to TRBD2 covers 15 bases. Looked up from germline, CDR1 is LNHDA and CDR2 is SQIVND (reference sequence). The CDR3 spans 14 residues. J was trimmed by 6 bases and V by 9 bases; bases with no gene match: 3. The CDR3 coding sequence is TGTGCCAGCCGGACTAGCGGGGGGGGCAATGAGCAGTTCTTC. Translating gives CASRTSGGGNEQFF.

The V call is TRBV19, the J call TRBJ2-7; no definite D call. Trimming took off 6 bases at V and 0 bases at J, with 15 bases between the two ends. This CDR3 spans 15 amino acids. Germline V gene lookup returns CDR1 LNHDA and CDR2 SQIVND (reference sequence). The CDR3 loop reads CASSVSDVSSYEQYF. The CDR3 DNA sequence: TGTGCCAGTAGCGTGTCGGACGTGAGCTCCTACGAGCAGTACTTC. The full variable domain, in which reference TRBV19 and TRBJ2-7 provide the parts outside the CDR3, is DGGITQSPKYLFRKEGQNVTLSCEQNLNHDAMYWYRQDPGQGLRLIYYSQIVNDFQKGDIAEGYSVSREKKESFPLTVTSAQKNPTAFYLCASSVSDVSSYEQYFGPGTRLTVT.

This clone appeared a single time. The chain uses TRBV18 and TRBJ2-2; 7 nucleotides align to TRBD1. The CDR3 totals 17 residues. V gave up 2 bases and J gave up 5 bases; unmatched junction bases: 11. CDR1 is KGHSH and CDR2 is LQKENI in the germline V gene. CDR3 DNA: TGTGCCAGCTCACCAGGGACAGCGGCCATCAAAACCGGGGAGCTGTTTTTT. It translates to CASSPGTAAIKTGELFF.

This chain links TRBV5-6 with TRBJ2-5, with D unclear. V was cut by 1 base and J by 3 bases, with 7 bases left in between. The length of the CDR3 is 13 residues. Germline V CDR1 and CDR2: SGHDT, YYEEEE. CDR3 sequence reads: CASSLIAEETQYF. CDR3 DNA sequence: TGTGCCAGCAGCTTGATCGCGGAAGAGACCCAGTACTTC.

CDR3 sequence reads: CASSPQGANEQFF. The CDR3 region has the DNA TGTGCCAGCAGTCCTCAGGGGGCTAATGAGCAGTTCTTC. This sequence joins TRBV6-5 and TRBJ2-1, with TRBD1 matching 8 bases. There are 13 residues in the CDR3. Germline trimming cut 5 bases from V and 7 bases from J; bases unmatched to any gene: 4. CDR1 and CDR2 from the germline V gene are MNHEY and SVGAGI.

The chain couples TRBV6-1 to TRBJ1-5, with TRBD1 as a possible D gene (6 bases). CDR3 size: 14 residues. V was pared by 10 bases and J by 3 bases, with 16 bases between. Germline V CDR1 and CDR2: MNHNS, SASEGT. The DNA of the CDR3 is TGTGCCACCCGGGGGGCAACCACCAATCAGCCCCAGCATTTT. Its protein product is CATRGATTNQPQHF.

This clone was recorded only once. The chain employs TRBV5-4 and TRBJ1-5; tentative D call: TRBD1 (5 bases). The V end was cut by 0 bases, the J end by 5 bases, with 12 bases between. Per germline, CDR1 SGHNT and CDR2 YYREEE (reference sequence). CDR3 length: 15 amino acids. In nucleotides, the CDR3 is TGTGCCAGCAGCTTGGGTGGGTCGGGGGATCAGCCCCAGCATTTT. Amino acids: CASSLGGSGDQPQHF. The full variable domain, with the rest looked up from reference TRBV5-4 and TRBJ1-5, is ETGVTQSPTHLIKTRGQQVTLRCSSQSGHNTVSWYQQALGQGPQFIFQYYREEENGRGNFPPRFSGLQFPNYSSELNVNALELDDSALYLCASSLGGSGDQPQHFGDGTRLSIL.

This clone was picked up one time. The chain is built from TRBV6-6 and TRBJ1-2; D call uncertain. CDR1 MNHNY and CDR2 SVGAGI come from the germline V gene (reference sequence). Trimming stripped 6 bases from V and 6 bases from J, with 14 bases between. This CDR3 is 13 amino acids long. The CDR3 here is CASSPDTVDGYTF. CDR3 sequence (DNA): TGTGCCAGCAGCCCTGACACGGTCGATGGCTACACCTTC.

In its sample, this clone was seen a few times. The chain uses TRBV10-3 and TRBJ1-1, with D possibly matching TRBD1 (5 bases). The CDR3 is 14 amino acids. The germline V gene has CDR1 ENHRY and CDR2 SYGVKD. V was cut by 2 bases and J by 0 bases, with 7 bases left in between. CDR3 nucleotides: TGTGCCATCAGTGAGGGGGACCTGAACACTGAAGCTTTCTTT. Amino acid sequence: CAISEGDLNTEAFF.

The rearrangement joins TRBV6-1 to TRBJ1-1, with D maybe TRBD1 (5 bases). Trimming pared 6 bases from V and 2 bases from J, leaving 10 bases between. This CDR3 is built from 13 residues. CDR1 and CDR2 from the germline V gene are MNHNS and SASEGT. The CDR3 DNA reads TGTGCCAGCAGCCCGACAGCTAACACTGAAGCTTTCTTT. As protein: CASSPTANTEAFF.

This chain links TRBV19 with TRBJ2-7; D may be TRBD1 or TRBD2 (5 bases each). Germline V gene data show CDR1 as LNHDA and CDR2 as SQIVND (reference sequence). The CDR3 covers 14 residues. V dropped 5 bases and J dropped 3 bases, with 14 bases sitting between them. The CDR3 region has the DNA TGTGCCAGTAGTGATTCAGGGAGCGACTACGAGCAGTACTTC. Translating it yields CASSDSGSDYEQYF.

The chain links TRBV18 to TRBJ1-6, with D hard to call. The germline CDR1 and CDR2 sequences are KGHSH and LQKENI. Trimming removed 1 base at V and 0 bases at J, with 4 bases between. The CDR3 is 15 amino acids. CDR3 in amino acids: CASSPRSSYNSPLHF. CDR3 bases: TGTGCCAGCTCACCACGGTCCTCCTATAATTCACCCCTCCACTTT.